The clone carrying this TCR beta chain was counted a single time. Antigen: not known. Unexposed donor CD4+ T cells date from about 2011-2018, before the COVID-19 pandemic. Isolation of CD4+ T cells took place after approximately eleven days in culture. Cells permitting, SARS-CoV-2 S/N and four cold-coronavirus spikes were tested on unexposed-donor CD4+ T cells. Approximately 1.8 million PBMCs per well were cultured with 8.5 to 10 IU/ml IL-2. Fresh IL-2 medium replaced half the medium on days 3 and 7. These data come from a study of CD4 T cells in relation to SARS-CoV-2 and coronaviruses. Study summary: ViraFEST: roughly 9-day antigen culture of PBMCs, then TCR beta CDR3 sequencing.

Clones were sequenced by immunoSEQ multiplex PCR, and TCRdb holds only the in-frame ones, with some missing. The sample lists tens of thousands of clones; 76% were seen once. V gave up 6 bases and J gave up 0 bases, with 8 bases separating them. This CDR3 spans 13 amino acids. Germline V lookup: CDR1 SNHLY, CDR2 FYNNEI. This receptor was obtained from a human donor in good health. The chain is built from TRBV2 and TRBJ2-5; TRBD1 is a possible D gene (6 bases). The sequencing sample was made of CD4+ T cells from PBMCs, cultured in vitro. Here the CDR3 reads CASSQGHQETQYF. The CDR3 DNA reads TGTGCCAGCAGCCAGGGGCACCAAGAGACCCAGTACTTC.